This entry lists 30 T cell receptor beta chains sequenced from one sample in a study of graft-versus-host responses after intestinal transplantation (dated by TCRdb to the early 2020s). The time point label corresponds to: cells obtained before transplantation from donor or recipient. The library was made by the immunoSEQ multiplex PCR assay. TCRdb's version of the immuneACCESS table is confined to in-frame rearrangements and falls short of the full clone set. An unresolved V gene accounts for under half of the shortfall where checked; the remainder is of unknown origin. A total of about 85,000 clones appear in this sample, more than 85% of them only once. 7% to 9.5% of the sample is taken by the ten largest. Their target antigens are unknown. The source material was unstimulated CD8+ T cells sorted from spleen or lymph node cells, sampled before transplant. The origin of the receptors is a human donor who was the organ donor for an intestinal transplant.

V gene TRBV11-2 combines with J gene TRBJ2-3; a possible D gene is TRBD1 (6 bases). The CDR3 has 16 amino acids. Germline V CDR1 and CDR2: SGHAT, FQNNGV. Trimming stripped 2 bases from V and 3 bases from J, with 15 bases between. CDR3 protein: CASSLLGGAGTDTQYF. Written as DNA, the CDR3 is TGTGCCAGCAGCTTATTAGGGGGAGCCGGGACAGATACGCAGTATTTT.

The J gene is TRBJ1-1, the V gene TRBV2; tentatively, D is TRBD1 (6 bases). Trimming took off 9 bases at V and 11 bases at J, with 16 bases between the two ends. The CDR3 is 11 amino acids. CDR1 and CDR2 (germline): SNHLY, FYNNEI. The CDR3 loop is CASPEGGYAFF. CDR3 sequence (DNA): TGTGCCAGTCCGGAAGGGGGGTATGCTTTCTTT. Full variable domain (remainder filled in from reference TRBV2 and TRBJ1-1): EPEVTQTPSHQVTQMGQEVILRCVPISNHLYFYWYRQILGQKVEFLVSFYNNEISEKSEIFDDQFSVERPDGSNFTLKIRSTKLEDSAMYFCASPEGGYAFFGQGTRLTVV.

The chain links TRBV6-5 to TRBJ2-5; D possibly uses TRBD1 or TRBD2 (5 bases each). The J call may be incorrect, as the DNA end agrees better with TRBJ2-7. CDR1 MNHEY and CDR2 SVGAGI come from the germline V gene. CDR3 length: 15 residues. CDR3 sequence: CASSYLRDVSYEQYF. DNA of the CDR3: TGTGCCAGCAGCTATCTCCGGGACGTCTCCTACGAGCAGTACTTC.

The rearrangement joins TRBV28 to TRBJ2-1, with TRBD1 as a possible D gene (5 bases). Deletions cut 8 bases from V and 4 bases from J, with 15 bases between. Germline V CDR1 and CDR2: MDHEN, SYDVKM. This CDR3 has 14 residues. CDR3 in amino acids: CASHNTRGYNEQFF. The CDR3 nucleotides are TGTGCCAGCCACAACACAAGGGGTTACAATGAGCAGTTCTTC.

The genes are TRBV15 and TRBJ2-1, with D possibly matching TRBD1 (6 bases). Per the germline V gene, CDR1 is LNHNV and CDR2 is YYDKDF (reference sequence). V shed 2 bases and J shed 3 bases, with 17 bases lying between them. The CDR3 has 17 residues. CDR3 residues: CATSRPLWTEIYNEQFF. The CDR3 DNA follows: TGTGCCACCAGCAGACCCCTTTGGACAGAAATCTACAATGAGCAGTTCTTC.

The chain has TRBV19 and TRBJ2-7, with 8 nucleotides matching TRBD1. With V trimmed by 3 bases and J by 3 bases, 7 bases remained unmatched. The length of the CDR3 is 15 residues. The germline gives CDR1 LNHDA, CDR2 SQIVND (reference sequence). Written as DNA, the CDR3 is TGTGCCAGTAGTATCGCATTCGGACAGGGCTACGAGCAGTACTTC. Encoded protein: CASSIAFGQGYEQYF. The full variable domain, with the rest looked up from reference TRBV19 and TRBJ2-7, is DGGITQSPKYLFRKEGQNVTLSCEQNLNHDAMYWYRQDPGQGLRLIYYSQIVNDFQKGDIAEGYSVSREKKESFPLTVTSAQKNPTAFYLCASSIAFGQGYEQYFGPGTRLTVT.

The chain links TRBV6-5 to TRBJ2-1; the D is unclear. The CDR3 consists of 12 residues. Germline V gene lookup returns CDR1 MNHEY and CDR2 SVGAGI. Trimming shortened V by 5 bases and J by 10 bases, and 12 bases separated the two germline ends. The CDR3 DNA sequence: TGTGCCAGCAGTCCTGTTTTTGGGGAGCAGTTCTTC. Translated, it gives CASSPVFGEQFF.

The chain couples TRBV27 to TRBJ2-1; 7 nucleotides match TRBD1. Germline CDR1 reads MNHEY; CDR2 reads SMNVEV (reference sequence). This CDR3 has 14 amino acids. With V trimmed by 5 bases and J by 6 bases, 7 bases remained unmatched. CDR3 sequence: CASSTTGWSNEQFF. The CDR3 DNA sequence: TGTGCCAGCAGTACGACAGGGTGGTCCAATGAGCAGTTCTTC.

V is TRBV10-2 and J is TRBJ2-7, with D possibly TRBD1 on 5 matching bases. This CDR3 is built from 13 residues. V gave up 8 bases and J gave up 5 bases, with 16 bases separating them. In germline, CDR1 is WSHSY, CDR2 SAAADI. The CDR3 sequence: CASRSPDSHEQYF. DNA for the CDR3: TGCGCCAGCCGAAGCCCTGACAGCCACGAGCAGTACTTC.

This chain uses TRBV7-6 with TRBJ2-2; 11 bases match TRBD2. The junction had 5 bases not matched to a gene; V was cut back by 5 bases and J by 3 bases. Germline assignment: CDR1 SGHVS and CDR2 FNYEAQ. The CDR3 runs to 16 residues. The CDR3 spells CASSLSGGAYTGELFF. CDR3 nucleotide sequence: TGTGCCAGCAGCCTTAGCGGGGGGGCATACACCGGGGAGCTGTTTTTT.

The CDR3: CASSPGTSGTDTQYF. The CDR3 DNA reads TGTGCCAGCAGCCCCGGGACTAGCGGCACAGATACGCAGTATTTT. The genes are TRBV11-2 and TRBJ2-3; 10 nucleotides match TRBD2. The CDR3 is made up of 15 amino acids. Germline loops: CDR1 SGHAT, CDR2 FQNNGV. J lost 1 base, V lost 5 bases, and 3 bases had no gene match.

The CDR3 nucleotides are TGTGCCAGCAGGAGGACAGGGGACACCGGGGAGCTGTTTTTT. It specifies CASRRTGDTGELFF. The gene calls are TRBV6-1 and TRBJ2-2; 9 bases agree with TRBD1. The CDR3 has 14 residues. Germline trimming cut 6 bases from V and 3 bases from J; bases unmatched to any gene: 2. Germline V CDR1 and CDR2: MNHNS, SASEGT.

This clone has a handful of counts. The chain recombines TRBV19 with TRBJ1-5; TRBD1 matches at 7 bases. The germline V gene has CDR1 LNHDA and CDR2 SQIVND (reference sequence). CDR3 size: 15 residues. Trimming cost V 3 bases and J 6 bases; bases outside gene matches: 8. CDR3 sequence (DNA): TGTGCCAGTAGTATCACAGGGGCCGGGGGTCAGCCCCAGCATTTT. It yields the protein CASSITGAGGQPQHF. The full variable domain, completed using reference TRBV19 and TRBJ1-5, is DGGITQSPKYLFRKEGQNVTLSCEQNLNHDAMYWYRQDPGQGLRLIYYSQIVNDFQKGDIAEGYSVSREKKESFPLTVTSAQKNPTAFYLCASSITGAGGQPQHFGDGTRLSIL.

The CDR3 coding sequence is TGTGCCAGCTCACAACCGGGACTAGCGGGAGTAGCGCACAATGAGCAGTTCTTC. Translating gives CASSQPGLAGVAHNEQFF. V gene TRBV18 combines with J gene TRBJ2-1; the match to TRBD2 covers 14 bases. V gave up 4 bases and J gave up 5 bases; unmatched junction bases: 10. This CDR3 is 18 amino acids long. Germline CDR1 is KGHSH and CDR2 is LQKENI.

The chain employs TRBV4-1 and TRBJ1-2; a weak D match, TRBD1 (5 bases). V lost 0 bases and J lost 6, with 17 bases in between. Germline V gives CDR1 MGHRA, CDR2 YSYEKL. The length of the CDR3 is 16 residues. CDR3 in amino acids: CASSQDEQGGGHGYTF. CDR3 in DNA: TGCGCCAGCAGCCAAGATGAGCAGGGCGGAGGTCATGGCTACACCTTC.

For the CDR3, the DNA is TGTGCCAGCAGTTTATTAACCGAACCGTTCACCATATATTTT. Protein sequence: CASSLLTEPFTIYF. The chain couples TRBV6-5 to TRBJ1-3, with D unresolved. V lost 4 bases and J 9 bases, leaving 16 bases between the germline ends. Germline loops: CDR1 MNHEY, CDR2 SVGAGI. CDR3 length: 14 amino acids.

The chain joins TRBV5-4 to TRBJ1-1; D not certain. Germline lookup yields CDR1 SGHNT and CDR2 YYREEE (reference sequence). V was shortened by 0 bases and J by 1 base, with 13 bases between the two germline ends. CDR3 length: 16 residues. The CDR3 reads CASSLADLTRNTEAFF. CDR3 bases: TGTGCCAGCAGCTTGGCCGACTTGACACGGAACACTGAAGCTTTCTTT.

Only a few counts were recorded for this clone. The chain employs TRBV4-1 and TRBJ1-4; TRBD1 aligns across 7 bases. V was clipped by 5 bases and J by 0 bases; unmatched bases: 6. Germline V gene sequence: CDR1 MGHRA, CDR2 YSYEKL. This CDR3 has 16 residues. As DNA, the CDR3 is TGCGCCAGCAGCTTTGTGACAGGGACAACTAATGAAAAACTGTTTTTT. Translation gives CASSFVTGTTNEKLFF.

This sequence joins TRBV6-5 and TRBJ2-7, with 9 positions matching TRBD2. CDR3 length equals 13 residues. V lost 5 bases to trimming and J lost 7 bases; unmatched junction nucleotides: 6. Looked up from germline, CDR1 is MNHEY and CDR2 is SVGAGI. CDR3 DNA sequence: TGTGCCAGCAGTATTAGCGGGAGTGGTGAGCAGTACTTC. It is translated as CASSISGSGEQYF.

V and J are TRBV5-8 and TRBJ2-7; the D gene is possibly TRBD1 (7 bases). V gave up 3 bases and J gave up 4 bases, with 17 bases separating them. Germline lookup yields CDR1 SGHTS and CDR2 YDEGEE. The length of the CDR3 is 15 residues. CDR3 protein: CASSSALRGRYEQYF. The DNA of the CDR3 is TGTGCCAGCAGCTCAGCTCTCAGGGGGAGGTACGAGCAGTACTTC.

This clone appeared once. The same CDR3 also results from other DNA sequences found in this sample. The chain couples TRBV6-5 to TRBJ2-7; a weak D match, TRBD1 (6 bases). Germline lookup yields CDR1 MNHEY and CDR2 SVGAGI. The CDR3 loop spans 13 amino acids. Trimming left V 3 bases short and J 4 bases short, with 10 bases between. In DNA, the CDR3 is TGTGCCAGCAGTTATGGGGACAAGTACGAGCAGTACTTC. This gives the protein CASSYGDKYEQYF.

This clone was found a few times. This sequence joins TRBV6-6 and TRBJ2-5; 8 bases line up with TRBD2. The J call may be wrong; the DNA end is better matched by TRBJ2-7. The germline V gene encodes CDR1 MNHNY and CDR2 SVGAGI (reference sequence). There are 15 residues in the CDR3. CDR3 coding DNA: TGTGCCAGCAGTTATGGGGCGGGAGGAAAGTACGAGCAGTACTTC. It codes for CASSYGAGGKYEQYF.

Concerning this clone: This CDR3 is also generated by other DNA sequences in the sample. This chain joins TRBV30 and TRBJ2-7; the D gene is possibly TRBD1 (7 bases). V lost 2 bases, J lost 7 bases, and 18 bases lay in between. Germline CDR1 and CDR2: GTSNPN and SVGIG (reference sequence). CDR3 size: 14 residues. DNA of the CDR3: TGTGCCTGGAGTTCGGTGGAGGGGGCGGGGGAGCAGTACTTC. Amino acids: CAWSSVEGAGEQYF.

This rearrangement joins TRBV5-4 to TRBJ2-1; D might be TRBD2 (5 bases). CDR3 length: 15 residues. Germline CDR1 and CDR2: SGHNT and YYREEE (reference sequence). V was shortened by 5 bases and J by 2 bases, with 14 bases between the two germline ends. The CDR3: CASSPPSGPYNEQFF. The CDR3, as DNA: TGTGCCAGCAGTCCACCCAGCGGCCCCTACAATGAGCAGTTCTTC.

The chain combines TRBV9 with TRBJ2-5; 7 bases align to TRBD1. CDR1 and CDR2 (germline): SGDLS, YYNGEE. This CDR3 spans 16 amino acids. After removal of 3 bases from V and 4 bases from J, the junction contained 12 bases not matched to a gene. As DNA, the CDR3 is TGTGCCAGCAGCGCCGACCCCGACAGGGTTGGAGAGACCCAGTACTTC. Translation gives CASSADPDRVGETQYF.

V gene TRBV6-4 combines with J gene TRBJ2-3, with 8 nucleotides matching TRBD2. The CDR3 contains 15 residues. V shed 6 bases and J 0 bases; nucleotides not matched to a gene: 5. CDR1 and CDR2 from the germline V gene are MRHNA and SNTAGT. CDR3 in amino acids: CASRPLAASTDTQYF. The CDR3 bases are TGTGCCAGCAGGCCACTAGCGGCTAGCACAGATACGCAGTATTTT.

V usage is TRBV28 and J usage is TRBJ1-6; D is unresolved. The V gene lost 3 bases and the J gene lost 10 bases, with 10 bases spanning the gap. This CDR3 comprises 13 residues. Looked up from germline, CDR1 is MDHEN and CDR2 is SYDVKM. CDR3 DNA: TGTGCCAGCAGTTTTAGAGGTCGGTCACCCCTCCACTTT. It encodes CASSFRGRSPLHF.

This clone was seen a single time. This rearrangement joins TRBV28 to TRBJ2-4, with D tentatively TRBD1 (5 bases). Trimming took off 4 bases at V and 7 bases at J, with 26 bases between the two ends. Germline V gene sequence: CDR1 MDHEN, CDR2 SYDVKM. The CDR3 totals 18 residues. CDR3 DNA: TGTGCCAGCAGTTCGCCCTTTAGGGGCAGAGAATTCCCTAACATTCAGTACTTC. Translation: CASSSPFRGREFPNIQYF.

CDR3 sequence: CTSSQRGDRVIQETQYF. As DNA, the CDR3 is TGCACCAGCAGCCAAAGGGGCGACAGGGTGATACAAGAGACCCAGTACTTC. This chain connects TRBV1 to TRBJ2-5; the table names TRBD1, a call not compared with the DNA. TRBV1 is a documented pseudogene. The CDR3 spans 17 residues.

Only one count was recorded for this clone. The chain employs TRBV29-1 and TRBJ1-1, with 11 positions matching TRBD1. After removal of 6 bases from V and 3 bases from J, the junction contained 15 bases not matched to a gene. This CDR3 is 17 amino acids long. Germline V gene data show CDR1 as SQVTM and CDR2 as ANQGSEA. DNA for the CDR3: TGCAGCGTGCCGGAGGATGGGACAGGGGGTATGTACACTGAAGCTTTCTTT. Translating gives CSVPEDGTGGMYTEAFF.